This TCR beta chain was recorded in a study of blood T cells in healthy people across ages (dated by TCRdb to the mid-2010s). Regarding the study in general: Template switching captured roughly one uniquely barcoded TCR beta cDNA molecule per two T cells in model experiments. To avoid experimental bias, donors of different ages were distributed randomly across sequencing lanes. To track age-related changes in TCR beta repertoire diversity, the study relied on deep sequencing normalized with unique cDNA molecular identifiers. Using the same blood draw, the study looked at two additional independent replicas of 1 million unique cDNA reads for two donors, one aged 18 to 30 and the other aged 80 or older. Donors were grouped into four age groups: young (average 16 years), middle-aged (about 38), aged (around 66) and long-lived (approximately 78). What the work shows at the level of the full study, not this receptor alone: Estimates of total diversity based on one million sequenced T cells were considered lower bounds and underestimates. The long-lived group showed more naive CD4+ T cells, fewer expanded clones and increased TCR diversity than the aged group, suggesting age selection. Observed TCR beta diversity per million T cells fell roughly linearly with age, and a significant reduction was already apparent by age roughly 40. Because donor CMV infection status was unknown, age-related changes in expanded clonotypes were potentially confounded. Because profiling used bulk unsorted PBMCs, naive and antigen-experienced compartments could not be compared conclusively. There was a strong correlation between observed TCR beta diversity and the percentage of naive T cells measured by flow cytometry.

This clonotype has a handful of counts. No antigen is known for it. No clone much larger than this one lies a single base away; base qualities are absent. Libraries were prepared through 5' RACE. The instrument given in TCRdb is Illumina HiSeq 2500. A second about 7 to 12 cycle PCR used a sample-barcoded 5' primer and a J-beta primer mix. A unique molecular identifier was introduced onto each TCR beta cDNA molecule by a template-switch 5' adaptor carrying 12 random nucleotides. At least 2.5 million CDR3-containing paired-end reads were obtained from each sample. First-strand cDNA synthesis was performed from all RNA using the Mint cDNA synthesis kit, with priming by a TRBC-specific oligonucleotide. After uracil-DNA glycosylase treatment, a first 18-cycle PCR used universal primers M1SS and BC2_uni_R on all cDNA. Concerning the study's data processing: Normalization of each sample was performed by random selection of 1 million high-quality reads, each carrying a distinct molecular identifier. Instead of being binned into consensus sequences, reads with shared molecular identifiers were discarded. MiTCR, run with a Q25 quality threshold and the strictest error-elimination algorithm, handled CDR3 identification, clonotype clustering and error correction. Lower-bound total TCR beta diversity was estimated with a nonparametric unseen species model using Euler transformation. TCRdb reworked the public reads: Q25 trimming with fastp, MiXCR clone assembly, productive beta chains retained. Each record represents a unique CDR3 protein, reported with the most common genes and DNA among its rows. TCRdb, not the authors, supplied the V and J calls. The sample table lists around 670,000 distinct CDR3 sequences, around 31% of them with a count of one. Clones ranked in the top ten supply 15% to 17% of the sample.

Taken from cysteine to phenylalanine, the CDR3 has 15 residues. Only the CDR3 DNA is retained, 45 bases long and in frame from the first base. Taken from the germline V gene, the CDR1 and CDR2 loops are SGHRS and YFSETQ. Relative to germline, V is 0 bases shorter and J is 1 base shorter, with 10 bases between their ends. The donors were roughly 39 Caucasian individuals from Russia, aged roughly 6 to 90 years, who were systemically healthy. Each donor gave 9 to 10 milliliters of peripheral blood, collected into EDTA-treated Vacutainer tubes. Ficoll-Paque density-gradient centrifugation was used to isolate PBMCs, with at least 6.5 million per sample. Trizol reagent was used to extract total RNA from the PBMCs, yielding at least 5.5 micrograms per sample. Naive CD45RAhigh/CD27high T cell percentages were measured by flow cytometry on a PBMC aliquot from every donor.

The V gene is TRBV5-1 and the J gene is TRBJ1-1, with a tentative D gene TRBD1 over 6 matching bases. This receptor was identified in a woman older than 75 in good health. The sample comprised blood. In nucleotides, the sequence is TGCGCCAGCAGCTTGGACTTACAGGGGAACACTGAAGCTTTCTTT. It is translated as CASSLDLQGNTEAFF.